This entry lists 16 T cell receptor beta chains sequenced from one sample in a study of PD-L1 blockade in urothelial cancer. Specified time point: pretreatment peripheral blood. The repertoire was sequenced with immunoSEQ multiplex PCR; TCRdb's copy has only in-frame clones and lacks some. The repertoire holds about 63,000 clones, with roughly 80% as singletons. The sequences come from PBMCs, collected around atezolizumab (anti-PD-L1) treatment. The receptors shown here come from a man in his sixties or seventies with urothelial cancer.

This chain joins TRBV6-1 and TRBJ2-1, with D perhaps TRBD1 (8 bases). The CDR3 is made up of 16 amino acids. Germline loops: CDR1 MNHNS, CDR2 SASEGT. The V and J ends lost 4 bases and 8 bases respectively, with 21 bases between them. The CDR3 is CASSGLNRGTKDEQFF. The CDR3 DNA follows: TGTGCCAGCAGTGGTCTAAACAGGGGGACTAAGGATGAGCAGTTCTTC.

This chain links TRBV11-2 with TRBJ2-3; 12 bases are a match to TRBD2. The CDR3 consists of 17 residues. The ends lost 5 bases at V and 0 bases at J; junction bases unmatched: 6. From germline, CDR1 is SGHAT and CDR2 FQNNGV. The CDR3 DNA reads as TGTGCCAGCAGCCAGAGACTAGCGGGGGCCAGCACAGATACGCAGTATTTT. Translated, it gives CASSQRLAGASTDTQYF.

The chain couples TRBV5-6 to TRBJ2-1; D call uncertain. The germline V gene encodes CDR1 SGHDT and CDR2 YYEEEE. Trimming shortened V by 0 bases and J by 8 bases, and 15 bases separated the two germline ends. The CDR3 has 15 residues. CDR3 sequence reads: CASSLDPGWNYEQFF. The CDR3 nucleotides read TGTGCCAGCAGCTTGGATCCCGGGTGGAACTATGAGCAGTTCTTC.

The chain employs TRBV10-3 and TRBJ2-5, with unresolved D. The V gene lost 3 bases and the J gene lost 3 bases, with 14 bases spanning the gap. The germline gives CDR1 ENHRY, CDR2 SYGVKD. CDR3 length: 15 amino acids. The CDR3 loop reads CAISESPRGEETQYF. The CDR3 DNA reads as TGTGCCATCAGTGAATCGCCCCGCGGAGAAGAGACCCAGTACTTC.

The rearrangement links TRBV7-2 to TRBJ2-4; D unresolved. CDR3 length equals 13 residues. CDR1 and CDR2 (germline): SGHTA, FQGNSA. Trimming left V 4 bases short and J 8 bases short, with 12 bases between. Here the CDR3 DNA reads TGTGCCAGCAGCTCCATGTTCGCAGACATTCAGTACTTC. Its translation is CASSSMFADIQYF.

The chain links TRBV13 to TRBJ1-2; a possible D gene is TRBD1 (5 bases). The ends were cut back, 2 bases at V and 6 bases at J, with 10 bases in the middle. Germline assignment: CDR1 PRHDT and CDR2 FYEKMQ (reference sequence). The CDR3 totals 13 residues. CDR3 DNA: TGTGCCAGCAGCTTAAATCGGGGGAATGGCTACACCTTC. Translated: CASSLNRGNGYTF.

CDR3 bases: TGTGCCAGCTCACGGACAGAAAAGAGCAATCAGCCCCAGCATTTT. This sequence encodes CASSRTEKSNQPQHF. This chain connects TRBV18 to TRBJ1-5; tentatively, D is TRBD1 (6 bases). V lost 4 bases and J 1 base, leaving 11 bases between the germline ends. The CDR3 totals 15 residues. CDR1 KGHSH and CDR2 LQKENI come from the germline V gene.

J is TRBJ1-2 and V is TRBV6-1, with 7 bases that match TRBD1. Germline CDR1 MNHNS, CDR2 SASEGT. J was trimmed by 5 bases and V by 6 bases; bases with no gene match: 3. CDR3 size: 12 residues. The CDR3, as DNA: TGTGCCAGCAGCCTGACAGGGTATGGCTACACCTTC. It is translated as CASSLTGYGYTF.

V gene TRBV19 combines with J gene TRBJ2-7, with 7 bases aligning to TRBD1. V lost 5 bases, J lost 1 base, and 8 bases stayed unmatched. This CDR3 is 15 amino acids long. Germline values: CDR1 LNHDA, CDR2 SQIVND (reference sequence). The CDR3 DNA reads as TGTGCCAGTAGTCGGAGACCGGGACAGTCCTACGAGCAGTACTTC. This sequence encodes CASSRRPGQSYEQYF.

The chain has TRBV21-1 and TRBJ2-3; TRBD2, the D gene given by the table, was not confirmed from the DNA. TRBV21-1 is classified as a pseudogene. CDR3 length equals 20 residues. CDR3 nucleotides: TGTGCCAGCAGCGGGGCAACTAGCGGGAGGAAGGACCCTCACACAGATACGCAGTATTTT. Translating gives CASSGATSGRKDPHTDTQYF.

The chain couples TRBV5-1 to TRBJ2-3; no reliable D call. With 0 bases removed from V and 0 bases from J, the gap between germline ends came to 8 bases. This CDR3 has 15 residues. Germline V gene data show CDR1 as SGHRS and CDR2 as YFSETQ. CDR3 loop: CASSLEAVSTDTQYF. The CDR3 DNA reads TGCGCCAGCAGCTTGGAGGCGGTTAGCACAGATACGCAGTATTTT.

The chain couples TRBV4-1 to TRBJ2-7; D call uncertain. CDR3 length equals 13 residues. V lost 1 base, J lost 3 bases, and 7 bases lay in between. Germline values: CDR1 MGHRA, CDR2 YSYEKL. The CDR3 DNA reads as TGCGCCAGCAGCCAAGGTCTAGTCTACGAGCAGTACTTC. Translation gives CASSQGLVYEQYF.

The chain links TRBV21-1 to TRBJ2-7; the table's TRBD2 call for D was not verified on the DNA. TRBV21-1 is recorded as a pseudogene. The CDR3 is made up of 16 amino acids. The CDR3 loop reads CASSTSLSFYSYEQYF. The CDR3 bases are TGTGCCAGCAGCACCTCACTCTCTTTTTACTCCTACGAGCAGTACTTC.

The rearrangement uses TRBV27 and TRBJ2-3; 12 nucleotides match TRBD2. The germline CDR1 and CDR2 sequences are MNHEY and SMNVEV (reference sequence). V shed 5 bases, J shed 4 bases, and the junction held 10 bases outside the gene matches. The CDR3 has 17 residues. CDR3 sequence (DNA): TGTGCCAGCAGTCCGACCCGGACTAGCGGGGCGCCAGATACGCAGTATTTT. Protein: CASSPTRTSGAPDTQYF.

The genes are TRBV6-1 and TRBJ2-3; TRBD2 agrees at 7 bases. Germline CDR1 and CDR2: MNHNS and SASEGT. V trimming: 1 base; J trimming: 4 bases; junction bases outside the gene matches: 2. The length of the CDR3 is 14 residues. CDR3 residues: CASSEVTSPDTQYF. The CDR3 DNA reads TGTGCCAGCAGTGAAGTGACTAGCCCAGATACGCAGTATTTT.

J is TRBJ2-7 and V is TRBV7-2, with D unresolved. The CDR3 extends over 14 amino acids. V was clipped by 2 bases and J by 2 bases, with 10 bases between them. Germline-derived CDR1 and CDR2 are SGHTA and FQGNSA. The CDR3 loop reads CASSLFLSTYEQYF. In nucleotides, the CDR3 is TGTGCCAGCAGCTTATTCCTAAGCACCTACGAGCAGTACTTC. Complete variable domain (other parts from reference TRBV7-2 and TRBJ2-7): GAGVSQSPSNKVTEKGKDVELRCDPISGHTALYWYRQSLGQGLEFLIYFQGNSAPDKSGLPSDRFSAERTGGSVSTLTIQRTQQEDSAVYLCASSLFLSTYEQYFGPGTRLTVT.